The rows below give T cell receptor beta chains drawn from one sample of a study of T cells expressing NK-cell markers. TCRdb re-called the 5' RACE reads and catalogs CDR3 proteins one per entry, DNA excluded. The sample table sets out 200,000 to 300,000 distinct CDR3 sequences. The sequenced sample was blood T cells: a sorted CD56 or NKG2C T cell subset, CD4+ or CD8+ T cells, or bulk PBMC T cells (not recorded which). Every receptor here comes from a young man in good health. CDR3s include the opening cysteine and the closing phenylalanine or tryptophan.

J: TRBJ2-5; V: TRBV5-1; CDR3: CASSLSGLSETQYF
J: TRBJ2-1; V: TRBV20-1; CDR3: CSAYKAGSEQFF
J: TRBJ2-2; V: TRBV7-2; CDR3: CASSLVPRAGELFF
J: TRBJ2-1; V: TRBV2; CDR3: CASMGDRGWNEQFF
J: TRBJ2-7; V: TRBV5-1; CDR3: CASSSFRQGYEQYF
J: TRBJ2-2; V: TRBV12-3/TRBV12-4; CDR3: CASSVVAGEIGELFF
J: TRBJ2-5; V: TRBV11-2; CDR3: CATKNTGVPAETQYF
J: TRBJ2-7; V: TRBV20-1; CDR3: CSARSLWGSGSYEQYF
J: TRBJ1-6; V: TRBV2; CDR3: CASTGDSSPLHF
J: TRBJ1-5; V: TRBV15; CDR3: CATSRADQPQHF
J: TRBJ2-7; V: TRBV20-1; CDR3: CSARQPAYEQYF
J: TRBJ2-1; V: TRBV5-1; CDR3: CASSLGSGMTGYSYNEQFF
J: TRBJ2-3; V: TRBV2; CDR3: CARSVERAGDTQYF
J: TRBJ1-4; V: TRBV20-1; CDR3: CSAETGTVNEKLFF
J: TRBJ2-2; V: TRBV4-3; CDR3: CASSQDLGGIANTGELFF
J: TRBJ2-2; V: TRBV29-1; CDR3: CSATLAGPLGGELFF
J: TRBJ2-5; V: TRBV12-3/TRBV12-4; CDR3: CASSGGGRVGTQYF
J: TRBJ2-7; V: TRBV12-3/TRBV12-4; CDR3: CASSLGPSGSYEQYF
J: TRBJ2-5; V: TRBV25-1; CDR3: CASSDAGPGQGRRTQYF
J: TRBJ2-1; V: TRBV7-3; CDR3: CASSLELAGLNEQFF
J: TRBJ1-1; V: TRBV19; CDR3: CASSTGQVLNTEAFF
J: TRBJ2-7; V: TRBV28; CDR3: CASRMSPLSEVEREKNYEQYF
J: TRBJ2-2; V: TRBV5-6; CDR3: CASTWDRGIGELFF
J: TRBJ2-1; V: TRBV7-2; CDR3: CASSLEALSYNEQFF
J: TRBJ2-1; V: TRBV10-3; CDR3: CAIRDRHNEQFF
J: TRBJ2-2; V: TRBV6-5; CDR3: CASSYIGPSGNTGELFF
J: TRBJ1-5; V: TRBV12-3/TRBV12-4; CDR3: CASSRSRGNSNQPQHF
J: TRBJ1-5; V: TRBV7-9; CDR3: CASSFGGEQPQHF
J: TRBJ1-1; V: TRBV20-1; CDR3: CSARDVGTGETEAFF
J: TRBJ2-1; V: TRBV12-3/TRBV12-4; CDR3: CASSAGTSGRNEQFF
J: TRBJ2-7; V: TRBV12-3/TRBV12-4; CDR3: CASSKTGTSGLSSYEQYF
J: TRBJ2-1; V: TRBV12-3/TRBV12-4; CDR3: CASTPPAEAEQFF
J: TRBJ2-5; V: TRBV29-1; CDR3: CSVETNPRETQYF
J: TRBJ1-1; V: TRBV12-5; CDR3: CASGLVVGVNTEAFF
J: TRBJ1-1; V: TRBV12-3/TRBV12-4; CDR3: CASSFPVNTEAFF
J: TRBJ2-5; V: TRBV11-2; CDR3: CASSLEGGQGAMMETQYF
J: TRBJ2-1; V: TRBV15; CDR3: CATNGPGTSGRYNNEQFF
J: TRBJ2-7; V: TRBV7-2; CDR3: CASSFGGGADEQYF
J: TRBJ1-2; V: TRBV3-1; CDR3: CASSQETGGYTF
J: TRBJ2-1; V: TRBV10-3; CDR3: CAIREREATNEQFF
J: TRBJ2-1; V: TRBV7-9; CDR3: CASSLTAETYNEQFF
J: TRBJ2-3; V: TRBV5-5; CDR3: CASSLLGGSYTTDTQYF
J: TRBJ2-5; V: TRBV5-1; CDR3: CASSWDRPPETQYF
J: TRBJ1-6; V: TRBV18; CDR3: CASSPGSTNSPLHF
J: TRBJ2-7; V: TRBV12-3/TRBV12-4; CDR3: CASSLRPPTVVYEQYF
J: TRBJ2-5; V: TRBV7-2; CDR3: CASRNQQGWETQYF
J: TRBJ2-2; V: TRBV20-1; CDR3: CSATPGGGATGELFF
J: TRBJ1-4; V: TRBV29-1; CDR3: CSVNYSNEKLFF
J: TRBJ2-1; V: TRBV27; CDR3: CASSSQGNHNEQFF
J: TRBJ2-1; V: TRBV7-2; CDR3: CASSLVTLGGRHNEQFF
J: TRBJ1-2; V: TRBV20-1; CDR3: CSARVGTSNYGYTF
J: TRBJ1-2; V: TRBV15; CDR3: CATSREIARLGYTF
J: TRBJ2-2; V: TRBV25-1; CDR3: CASSALGELFF
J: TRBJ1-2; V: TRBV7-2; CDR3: CASSLGHHSIYGYTF